These T cell receptor beta chains were read from a single sample in a study of T cell responses to AZD1222 COVID-19 vaccine. TCRdb keeps only in-frame clones here, not all; method: immunoSEQ multiplex PCR. Among some 280,000 clones listed, 90% to 95% were seen once. The specimen was peripheral blood, collected 28 days after the second AZD1222 dose. Receptors were obtained from an adult who received the AZD1222 COVID-19 vaccine. Both conserved end residues are part of each CDR3.

V gene,J gene,CDR3 protein
TRBV28,TRBJ1-1,CASSEGGTEAFF
TRBV5-6,TRBJ2-7,CASSQSGADPPYEQYF
TRBV3-1/TRBV3-2,TRBJ1-1,CASSPWTGGVNTEAFF
TRBV5-7,TRBJ2-5,CASLGRGETQYF
TRBV3-1/TRBV3-2,TRBJ1-2,CASSLGPGVYTF
TRBV9,TRBJ2-5,CASSGLGGETQYF
TRBV24-1,TRBJ1-1,CATSDLGAKAFF
TRBV19,TRBJ2-7,CASSIGLNYEQYF
TRBV28,TRBJ2-5,CASSSSGTSGGGWTQYF
TRBV5-1,TRBJ2-3,CASSLGQLFTDTQYF
TRBV9,TRBJ1-4,CASSSGTGGFGEKLFF
TRBV2,TRBJ1-5,CASSDRTGRQPQHF
TRBV28,TRBJ1-2,CASSWTANYGYTF
TRBV11-2,TRBJ1-5,CASSWGTGRNQPQHF
TRBV5-1,TRBJ2-1,CASSLAVGGRLAGHEEDEQFF
TRBV7-8,TRBJ1-1,CASSLERQLGAEAFF
TRBV19,TRBJ2-3,CASSTRTGEDTQYF
TRBV6-5,TRBJ1-5,CASSYNIEAPQHF
TRBV11-2,TRBJ2-5,CASSPPEVTKETQYF
TRBV6-5,TRBJ2-4,CASAGKAKNIQYF
TRBV28,TRBJ2-1,CASSSSRTEQFF
TRBV28,TRBJ1-2,CASFGQVDYGYTF
TRBV3-1/TRBV3-2,TRBJ1-5,CASSQDRASGQPQHF
TRBV5-1,TRBJ1-6,CASSLAHQGSSPLHF
TRBV10-3,TRBJ2-7,CAISEAASGTSSYEQYF
TRBV3-1/TRBV3-2,TRBJ2-7,CASSQAGANEQYF
TRBV4-3,TRBJ2-7,CASSQDLAVAYEQYF
TRBV19,TRBJ2-1,CASSTGTSLTLGEQFF
TRBV20-1,TRBJ2-7,CSSLGGLEQYF
TRBV4-1,TRBJ1-5,CASSQEGGAFSQPQHF
TRBV28,TRBJ1-3,CASTVDSPGNTIYF
TRBV9,TRBJ2-3,CASSVAMGTDTQYF
TRBV2,TRBJ1-1,CASSGYTEAFF
TRBV28,TRBJ2-1,CASNYLAGGVNEQFF
TRBV5-5,TRBJ1-4,CASSPTGTGGRSEKLFF
TRBV14,TRBJ1-2,CASSQDLGAGSGYTF
TRBV4-3,TRBJ1-3,CASSQGRGLTGNTIYF
TRBV7-2,TRBJ1-1,CASSLDIANTEAFF
TRBV12-5,TRBJ2-3,CASGAGGTDTQYF
TRBV2,TRBJ1-1,CASTVGRLNTEAFF
TRBV5-1,TRBJ2-7,CASSLAGTYEQYF
TRBV28,TRBJ1-5,CASSSRALVYQPQHF